The following is a TCR beta chain sequence with its context. Its antigen specificity is not known. No much larger clone is present one base from it, and per-base qualities are unavailable. This sample is part of a study of blood T cell repertoires in COVID-19 (TCRdb year 2020). Context from the whole study: Samples from collaborators originated in the United States, Italy and Spain and spanned both the acute and convalescent phases of COVID-19. A de-identified subject ID, COVID-19 status, age in years and sex were almost always included in the sample metadata. Where available, HLA class I and class II types were obtained from metadata supplied by the sample provider rather than from assay-based typing. The material from the prospective study consisted of cDNA or gDNA derived from T cells, B-cell-depleted T cells, or PBMCs. The dataset comprised deeply sampled blood TCRbeta repertoires from subjects exposed to, actively infected with, or recovered from COVID-19. A freely available public database, intended as a resource for researchers studying the immune response to SARS-CoV-2, is where the repertoires were released. The samples were drawn from two sources: the first 160 participants of the ongoing ImmuneRACE study, and 1,000 to 1,500 subjects contributed by 6 global collaborators. General study outcomes and caveats: The quantity of clinical and demographic metadata differed by source and by participant and was supplied without curation.

Each collaborating institution followed its own protocols to collect whole blood in K2EDTA tubes. For TCRbeta analysis, collaborators shipped samples in one of three forms: frozen whole blood, isolated PBMCs, or DNA extracted from either of those sample types. The CDR3 numbers 15 residues from cysteine through phenylalanine. The read is trimmed to its CDR3 DNA, 45 bases read in frame from base 1. After removal of 1 base from V and 6 bases from J, the junction retains 5 bases not matched to a gene. CDR1 and CDR2, per the germline V gene, are SGHRS and YFSETQ. The immunoSEQ Assay, a bias-controlled multiplex PCR, was used to amplify TCRbeta CDR3 regions from genomic DNA. In the paper's pipeline: The number of nucleated cells in each sample was estimated from the amplification of reference gene primers within the assay. Sequence reads were collapsed and filtered to measure the absolute abundance of every unique TCRbeta CDR3 rearrangement. Productive Simpson clonality was computed per sample as the square root of Simpson's diversity index over productive rearrangements. TCRdb provides this immuneACCESS table in a form limited to in-frame rearrangements. Some clones are lacking; in checked studies, under half of them reflect an unresolved V gene, and why the rest are absent is not known. The V and J calls and the clone size are those of that table, but D and trimming were determined from the DNA. In this sample the table shows around 300,000 clones, around 87% of which occur a single time. The ten largest clonotypes hold around 4% of the sample.

Source material: peripheral blood. This TCR was recovered from a woman aged 45-59 years with active or convalescent COVID-19. The chain employs TRBV5-1 and TRBJ2-3, and TRBD2 matches 10 of the central bases. The base sequence is TGCGCCAGCAGCTTGCGTGGAGCGGGAGGGGATACGCAGTATTTT. It translates as CASSLRGAGGDTQYF.